These 4 T cell receptor beta chains were all obtained from the same sample, sequenced in a study of blood T cells in healthy people across ages. For the second PCR, which ran for about 7 to 11 cycles, a sample-barcoded 5' primer and a J-beta primer mix were used. TCRdb passed the 5' RACE reads through MiXCR, listing each CDR3 protein once. Of approximately 900,000 distinct CDR3 sequences listed, around 48% are singletons. The sample consisted of blood. Source of these receptors: a man aged 30 to 45 in good health.

Only a few counts were recorded for this clonotype. The V and J genes are TRBV7-2 and TRBJ2-5; no clear D. V was cut by 5 bases and J by 0 bases, with 10 bases left in between. Per the germline V gene, CDR1 is SGHTA and CDR2 is FQGNSA. The length of the CDR3 is 14 residues. The CDR3 DNA reads as TGTGCCAGCAGCAGAAATACGTACCAAGAGACCCAGTACTTC. As protein: CASSRNTYQETQYF.

This chain joins TRBV6-5 and TRBJ2-7, with 7 bases identical to TRBD2. CDR3 length: 15 amino acids. Germline CDR1 is MNHEY and CDR2 is SVGAGI. With 4 bases clipped from V and 7 bases from J, the junction kept 13 bases outside the gene matches. Written as DNA, the CDR3 is TGTGCCAGCAGTTCCAGCGGGGCCCTTTACAATGAGCAGTACTTC. It codes for CASSSSGALYNEQYF.

The chain employs TRBV6-5 and TRBJ2-7; D is perhaps TRBD1 (7 bases). This CDR3 spans 14 amino acids. The V gene lost 6 bases and the J gene lost 5 bases, with 17 bases spanning the gap. Germline V gene sequence: CDR1 MNHEY, CDR2 SVGAGI. The CDR3 DNA is TGTGCCAGCAGCCCTCGACAGGGAGGCCACGAGCAGTACTTC. Protein product: CASSPRQGGHEQYF.

The rearrangement uses TRBV10-3 and TRBJ2-7, with D unresolved. Trimming removed 4 bases from V and 6 bases from J, with 10 bases in between. The germline V gene has CDR1 ENHRY and CDR2 SYGVKD. The CDR3 spans 12 residues. The CDR3 nucleotides read TGTGCCATCAGTGTGGCCGCGTCCGAGCAGTACTTC. Amino acids: CAISVAASEQYF.